The entry below gives a single TCR beta chain sequence along with its context. This sample is drawn from a study of blood T cell repertoires in COVID-19. In the study overall: PBMCs, B-cell-depleted T cells, or T cells were the source of the cDNA or gDNA that made up the material.

The data were produced by immunoSEQ multiplex PCR, yet TCRdb's version contains in-frame clones alone and is incomplete. Altogether 40,000 to 55,000 clones are present, 88% being singletons, with the ten largest covering about 13%. Germline CDR1 reads LNHNV; CDR2 reads YYDKDF (reference sequence). V lost 0 bases and J lost 3; bases outside the gene matches: 11. This CDR3 comprises 18 residues. Sequencing used peripheral blood. The chain combines TRBV15 with TRBJ2-3, with 8 bases fitting TRBD2. This receptor was taken from a human donor in a cohort sampled during active COVID-19. The DNA of the CDR3 is TGTGCCACCAGCAGAGAGGGAGCGGGGGCCCCGGGAACAGATACGCAGTATTTT. Protein sequence: CATSREGAGAPGTDTQYF.